Listed below are T cell receptor beta chains from one sample, sequenced in a study of early T cells in non-severe SARS-CoV-2 infection. TCRdb used MiXCR to reprocess the 5' RACE reads, holding one entry per CDR3 protein. The sample has roughly 100,000 distinct CDR3 sequences; over 10% are singletons. The sample comprised whole blood. Receptor source: an adult who was a healthcare worker with PCR-confirmed SARS-CoV-2 infection or an uninfected control (not recorded which). Both conserved end residues are part of each CDR3. D genes are given only for firm matches. The listing skips clone size in some rows; elsewhere it reads once, few, many or a size class.

D: -
J: TRBJ2-3
size: -
V: TRBV7-2
CDR3: CASSLAGWDTDTQYF
DNA: TGTGCCAGCAGCTTAGCGGGGTGGGACACAGATACGCAGTATTTT

D: TRBD2
J: TRBJ2-1
size: few
V: TRBV19
CDR3: CASSPTSGRLNEQFF
DNA: TGTGCCAGTAGTCCAACTAGCGGGAGGCTAAATGAGCAGTTCTTC

D: TRBD2
J: TRBJ2-7
size: many
V: TRBV28
CDR3: CASRRRERSYEQYF
DNA: TGTGCCAGCAGGCGGCGGGAGCGGTCCTACGAGCAGTACTTC

D: TRBD1
J: TRBJ2-5
size: -
V: TRBV29-1
CDR3: CSSTRGTGQETQYF
DNA: TGCAGCTCGACCCGCGGGACAGGTCAAGAGACCCAGTACTTC

D: -
J: TRBJ1-1
size: few
V: TRBV11-3
CDR3: CASSWSRDTEAFF
DNA: TGTGCCAGCAGCTGGTCCAGAGACACTGAAGCTTTCTTT

D: TRBD1
J: TRBJ2-5
size: few
V: TRBV19
CDR3: CASYGTGEETQYF
DNA: TGTGCCTCCTACGGGACAGGGGAGGAGACCCAGTACTTC

D: TRBD2
J: TRBJ2-3
size: -
V: TRBV3-1
CDR3: CASSQDPPAGGADTQYF
DNA: TGTGCCAGCAGCCAAGATCCCCCAGCGGGAGGCGCAGATACGCAGTATTTT

D: TRBD2
J: TRBJ2-2
size: -
V: TRBV4-1
CDR3: CASNQTLAGTGELFF
DNA: TGCGCCAGCAACCAAACCCTAGCGGGGACCGGGGAGCTGTTTTTT

D: -
J: TRBJ2-1
size: -
V: TRBV6-2/TRBV6-3
CDR3: CASSRSQGGFYNEQFF
DNA: TGTGCCAGCAGCCGTAGCCAGGGGGGCTTCTACAATGAGCAGTTCTTC

D: -
J: TRBJ2-5
size: -
V: TRBV27
CDR3: CASSRAGTGVETQYF
DNA: TGTGCCAGCAGTCGCGCCGGGACGGGCGTGGAGACCCAGTACTTC

D: -
J: TRBJ2-1
size: few
V: TRBV7-2
CDR3: CASSSRGGEQFF
DNA: TGTGCCAGCAGCTCCCGAGGCGGTGAGCAGTTCTTC

D: -
J: TRBJ2-1
size: -
V: TRBV15
CDR3: CATSKTETIYNEQFF
DNA: TGTGCCACCAGCAAAACCGAGACCATCTACAATGAGCAGTTCTTC

D: -
J: TRBJ2-2
size: many
V: TRBV5-1
CDR3: CASGNLGSRELFF
DNA: TGCGCCAGCGGCAACCTAGGGTCCCGGGAGCTGTTTTTT

D: -
J: TRBJ2-7
size: many
V: TRBV6-5
CDR3: CASSYSITWNYEQYF
DNA: TGTGCCAGCAGTTACTCGATTACCTGGAACTACGAGCAGTACTTC

D: -
J: TRBJ1-6
size: many
V: TRBV4-1
CDR3: CASSPILGGPSNSPLHF
DNA: TGCGCCAGCAGCCCAATCCTCGGGGGCCCCTCTAATTCACCCCTCCACTTT